These T cell receptor beta chains were read from a single sample in a study of lymphopenia after photon versus proton radiotherapy. Clones were read by immunoSEQ multiplex PCR, and TCRdb kept only the in-frame ones, dropping some. The table has about 7,500 clones, around nine tenths seen once. The sequenced sample was peripheral blood, obtained from a patient treated with photon-based radiotherapy. The receptors shown here come from a woman in her 70s with pancreatic cancer. Both conserved end residues are part of each CDR3. D genes are given only for firm matches. Not all rows give a size; the values are once, few, many and, for expanded clones, a class.

J	V	length	D	size	DNA	CDR3
TRBJ2-2	TRBV19	12	NA	NA	TGTGCCAGTAGACCCCAGACCGGGGAGCTGTTTTTT	CASRPQTGELFF
TRBJ1-1	TRBV5-1	13	TRBD1	once	TGCGCCAGCAGAGGTCTACTGGACAGGGAAGCTTTCTTT	CASRGLLDREAFF
TRBJ2-1	TRBV19	13	TRBD2	NA	TGTGCCAGTAGGCCTAGCGGGAGTTTGGAGCAGTTCTTC	CASRPSGSLEQFF
TRBJ1-1	TRBV9	14	NA	NA	TGTGCCAGCAGCGTAGAAGGAGGGGGCACTGAAGCTTTCTTT	CASSVEGGGTEAFF
TRBJ2-5	TRBV4-3	15	TRBD1	NA	TGCGCCAGCAGCCAAGAGTTCCAGGGGGCAGTGACCCAGTACTTC	CASSQEFQGAVTQYF
TRBJ2-2	TRBV5-1	16	TRBD2	NA	TGCGCCAGCAGCCGTAGTTCGACTAGCGGGTCCGGGGAGCTGTTTTTT	CASSRSSTSGSGELFF
TRBJ2-6	TRBV6-1	14	NA	NA	TGTGCCAGCAGCTCTGAGCCTGGGGCCAACGTCCTGACTTTC	CASSSEPGANVLTF
TRBJ2-1	TRBV2	15	TRBD2	NA	TGTGCCAGCAGTGGTCCTAGCGGGAGTTACAATGAGCAGTTCTTC	CASSGPSGSYNEQFF
TRBJ1-4	TRBV6-1	13	NA	once	TGTGCCAGCAGAGTGGATGGGTATGAAAAACTGTTTTTT	CASRVDGYEKLFF
TRBJ2-5	TRBV7-9	14	NA	large	TGTGCCAGCAGCTTAGGGGGACCAGGAGAGACCCAGTACTTC	CASSLGGPGETQYF
TRBJ1-5	TRBV6-1	13	NA	NA	TGTGCCAGCAGTGAAGCTCCTAATCAGCCCCAGCATTTT	CASSEAPNQPQHF
TRBJ2-2	TRBV6-1	15	NA	NA	TGTGCCAGCAGTGAGATTAGCAGATACACCGGGGAGCTGTTTTTT	CASSEISRYTGELFF
TRBJ2-7	TRBV4-1	15	NA	once	TGCGCCAGCAGCCCCGACAGGTTTCCCTCCTACGAGCAGTACTTC	CASSPDRFPSYEQYF
TRBJ1-3	TRBV6-5	14	NA	once	TGTGCCAGCAGCCCCAATTTTTCACGTAAAGCCATATATTTT	CASSPNFSRKAIYF
TRBJ2-2	TRBV30	13	NA	NA	TGTGCCTGGAGTGCCCTGCGTTTAGGGGAGCTGTTTTTT	CAWSALRLGELFF
TRBJ1-6	TRBV11-2	17	NA	NA	TGTGCCAGCAGCCCCCGACGGGACGGAAGTTATAATTCACCCCTCCACTTT	CASSPRRDGSYNSPLHF
TRBJ2-1	TRBV7-3	13	NA	NA	TGTGCCAGCAGCTTAACGCAGGACAATGAGCAGTTCTTC	CASSLTQDNEQFF
TRBJ2-2	TRBV5-1	14	TRBD2	NA	TGCGCCAGCCGACTAGCGGTTAACACCGGGGAGCTGTTTTTT	CASRLAVNTGELFF
TRBJ2-5	TRBV7-3	16	NA	NA	TGTGCCAGCAGACCCCCGCCGGGACAACAACAAGAGACCCAGTACTTC	CASRPPPGQQQETQYF
TRBJ2-7	TRBV20-1	8	NA	NA	TGCAGTGAAGACGAGCAGTACTTC	CSEDEQYF
TRBJ2-1	TRBV11-2	13	NA	NA	TGTGCCAGCAGCTTAGGCAGGGCAAATGAGCAGTTCTTC	CASSLGRANEQFF
TRBJ1-1	TRBV9	14	NA	once	TGTGCCAGCAGCGTACAGGTGCCGATCACTGAAGCTTTCTTT	CASSVQVPITEAFF
TRBJ1-3	TRBV2	15	TRBD1	NA	TGTGCCAGCAGCCTCAGAGCGGGACAGGGGAACACCATATATTTT	CASSLRAGQGNTIYF
TRBJ2-1	TRBV4-3	16	NA	NA	TGCGCCAGCAGCCAAGAAGGGCGATTAACCACCGGAAGGCAGTTCTTC	CASSQEGRLTTGRQFF
TRBJ2-1	TRBV18	15	TRBD1	NA	TGTGCCAGCTTAGGGGGCTCTCGAAACTACAATGAGCAGTTCTTC	CASLGGSRNYNEQFF
TRBJ2-2	TRBV5-1	15	NA	once	TGCGCCAGCAGCTCCTATGTCGGCCTGGCCGGGGAGCTGTTTTTT	CASSSYVGLAGELFF
TRBJ1-3	TRBV28	16	TRBD1	NA	TGTGCCAGCAGTTCGGGACAGGGGGCCCCTGGAAACACCATATATTTT	CASSSGQGAPGNTIYF
TRBJ1-4	TRBV18	15	TRBD1	NA	TGTGCCAGCTCCCCAACAGGGGGAACCTATGAAAAACTGTTTTTT	CASSPTGGTYEKLFF
TRBJ1-4	TRBV4-1	16	NA	NA	TGCGCCAGCAGCCACTCGCCACGCTCGGAGGGTGAAAAACTGTTTTTT	CASSHSPRSEGEKLFF
TRBJ1-1	TRBV10-2	13	NA	NA	TGCGCCAGCAACGGATGGCTGAACACTGAAGCTTTCTTT	CASNGWLNTEAFF
TRBJ1-2	TRBV7-9	16	TRBD1	NA	TGTGCCAGCAGCTTGCCCCTCGGGACAGAATTTTATGGCTACACCTTC	CASSLPLGTEFYGYTF
TRBJ2-5	TRBV7-9	16	TRBD1	once	TGTGCCAGCAGCCATACGACAGGGGGCTTGCAAGAGACCCAGTACTTC	CASSHTTGGLQETQYF
TRBJ1-1	TRBV18	13	NA	once	TGTGCCAGCCTAGAAGGACGGTCCACTGAAGCTTTCTTT	CASLEGRSTEAFF
TRBJ2-7	TRBV29-1	11	NA	NA	TGCAGCGTTGAAAAAGGGTACGAGCAGTACTTC	CSVEKGYEQYF
TRBJ2-2	TRBV7-6	13	NA	NA	TGTGCCAGCAGCTTGAAGACGGTCGGGGAGCTGTTTTTT	CASSLKTVGELFF
TRBJ2-5	TRBV7-7	15	TRBD2	NA	TGTGCTAGCAGTCTTAACCGGACTAGCGGGGAGACCCAGTACTTC	CASSLNRTSGETQYF
TRBJ1-1	TRBV29-1	11	NA	NA	TGCAGCGTTGTAGGGTTCACTGAAGCTTTCTTT	CSVVGFTEAFF
TRBJ2-6	TRBV5-6	17	TRBD1	NA	TGTGCCAGCAGCTCCGGGACAGGGGGGTCTGGGGCCAACGTCCTGACTTTC	CASSSGTGGSGANVLTF
TRBJ2-1	TRBV7-9	13	NA	once	TGTGCCAGCACCAACGGGCAGGGCAATGAGCAGTTCTTC	CASTNGQGNEQFF
TRBJ2-5	TRBV18	14	NA	NA	TGTGCCAGCTCACCCTTGGCTAGCGTTGAGACCCAGTACTTC	CASSPLASVETQYF
TRBJ1-5	TRBV5-8	15	TRBD1	NA	TGTGCCAGCAGCACCCAAGGGGTACAGGGGCTACCCCAGCATTTT	CASSTQGVQGLPQHF
TRBJ2-2	TRBV18	18	NA	NA	TGTGCCAGCTCACCCCCTATGACAGGAACTATGAACACCGGGGAGCTGTTTTTT	CASSPPMTGTMNTGELFF
TRBJ2-7	TRBV5-6	15	NA	NA	TGTGCCAGCAACCCCCGGAACTTTGTCTCCTACGAGCAGTACTTC	CASNPRNFVSYEQYF
TRBJ1-2	TRBV9	16	TRBD1	once	TGTGCCAGCAGCATGGGGGACAGAGGATCTTTTGGAGGCTACACCTTC	CASSMGDRGSFGGYTF
TRBJ2-2	TRBV10-1	16	NA	NA	TGCGCCAGCAGTGAGGGGGACCTCAGGTGTCCCGGGGAGCTGTTTTTT	CASSEGDLRCPGELFF
TRBJ2-7	TRBV5-1	15	TRBD1	NA	TGCGCCAGCAGCTCGCCGGGACAGGGGTCCTACGAGCAGTACTTC	CASSSPGQGSYEQYF
TRBJ2-2	TRBV5-6	18	NA	NA	TGTGCCAGCAGCCGCGGAACCGGGACTGTAAGCAGCACCGGGGAGCTGTTTTTT	CASSRGTGTVSSTGELFF
TRBJ1-1	TRBV6-6	13	NA	NA	TGTGCCACCACGGGGGGGTTCGGCACTGAAGCTTTCTTT	CATTGGFGTEAFF
TRBJ2-2	TRBV19	17	TRBD2	NA	TGTGCCAGCCCGTTCGACCGGGGGGAGTCGGACACCGGGGAGCTGTTTTTT	CASPFDRGESDTGELFF
TRBJ2-2	TRBV4-2	17	TRBD2	NA	TGTGCCAGCAGCTTATGGACTAACGGAGCGGGGACCGGGGAGCTGTTTTTT	CASSLWTNGAGTGELFF
TRBJ2-4	TRBV19	15	NA	NA	TGTGCCAGTAGTCTCCTCCTTCGAGCCAAAAACATTCAGTACTTC	CASSLLLRAKNIQYF
TRBJ2-4	TRBV19	12	NA	NA	TGTGCCAGTATGCAGGGGGGAAACATTCAGTACTTC	CASMQGGNIQYF
TRBJ2-3	TRBV7-2	16	NA	NA	TGTGCCAGCAGCTTAGGTAGCCTCCCCCCCACAGATACGCAGTATTTT	CASSLGSLPPTDTQYF
TRBJ2-3	TRBV19	13	NA	NA	TGTGCCAGTAGTCAGAAAAGGACAGATACGCAGTATTTT	CASSQKRTDTQYF
TRBJ2-3	TRBV5-4	14	NA	few	TGTGCCAGCAGCTCGGTGACTCGCACAGATACGCAGTATTTT	CASSSVTRTDTQYF